This TCR beta chain was observed in a study of identical twins. The germline CDR1 and CDR2 sequences are DFQATT and SNEGSKA (reference sequence). This CDR3 has 14 amino acids. V was clipped by 0 bases and J by 0 bases, with 7 bases between them. Using its own MiXCR run on the 5' RACE reads, TCRdb lists one record per CDR3 protein. The sample carries under 800,000 distinct CDR3 sequences, roughly 20% recorded once. The same data also contributed to another study, on T cells expressing NK-cell markers.

The sequenced sample was PBMCs. This TCR derives from a woman aged 18-29 years in good health. The chain uses TRBV20-1 and TRBJ2-3, with unresolved D. CDR3 nucleotide sequence: TGCAGTGCTAGAGACCCCATTAGCACAGATACGCAGTATTTT. It encodes CSARDPISTDTQYF.